The present T cell receptor (beta chain) was sequenced within a study of OX40 agonist ivuxolimab in advanced cancers. Study at large: Three patients had partial responses: one hepatocellular carcinoma, two cutaneous melanoma. General study findings and limits: Certain nonresponders additionally had low normalized T-cell clonal expansion. On average, CD8+ T cells showed a greater number of expanded clones than CD4+.

For this clone: Its antigen remains unknown.

Per germline, CDR1 SGHRS and CDR2 YFSETQ. The V end lost 5 bases, the J end lost 5 bases, and 13 bases lay between the germline ends. CDR3 length: 13 residues. Clones were sequenced by immunoSEQ multiplex PCR, and TCRdb holds only the in-frame ones, with some missing. In the table there are tens of thousands of clones, about 80% of which are singletons. The sample consisted of CD4+ or CD8+ T cells sorted from blood, taken in a trial of the OX40 agonist ivuxolimab. This rearrangement joins TRBV5-1 to TRBJ1-1, with D possibly TRBD1 on 5 matching bases. The TCR was taken from an adult with an advanced solid tumor such as melanoma, head and neck, liver or kidney cancer. CDR3 protein: CASSPGGGTEAFF. The CDR3, as DNA: TGCGCCAGCAGTCCCGGGGGGGGGACTGAAGCTTTCTTT.